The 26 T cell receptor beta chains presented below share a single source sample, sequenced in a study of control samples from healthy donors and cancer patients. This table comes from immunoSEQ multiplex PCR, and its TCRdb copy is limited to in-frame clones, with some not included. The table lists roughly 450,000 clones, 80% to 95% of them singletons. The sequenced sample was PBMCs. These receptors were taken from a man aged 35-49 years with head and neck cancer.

CDR3 in DNA: TGTGCCAGCAGCCCCCAAGTCGACCAAGAGACCCAGTACTTC. This sequence encodes CASSPQVDQETQYF. V gene TRBV7-2 combines with J gene TRBJ2-5, with unresolved D. The V gene's germline CDR1 is SGHTA and CDR2 FQGNSA. Trimming cost V 5 bases and J 0 bases, with 10 bases left between them. This CDR3 region has 14 residues.

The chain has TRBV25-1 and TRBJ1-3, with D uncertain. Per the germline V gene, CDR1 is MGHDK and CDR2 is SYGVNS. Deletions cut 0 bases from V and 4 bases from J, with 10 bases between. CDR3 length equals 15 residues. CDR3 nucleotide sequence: TGTGCCAGCAGTGAATATCCGGGGAGCGGAAACACCATATATTTT. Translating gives CASSEYPGSGNTIYF.

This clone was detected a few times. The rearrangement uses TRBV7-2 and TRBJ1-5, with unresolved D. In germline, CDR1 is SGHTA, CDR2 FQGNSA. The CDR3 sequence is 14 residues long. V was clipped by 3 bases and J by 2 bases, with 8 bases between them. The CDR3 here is CASSFLGGNQPQHF. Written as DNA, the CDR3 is TGTGCCAGCAGCTTCCTCGGGGGCAATCAGCCCCAGCATTTT.

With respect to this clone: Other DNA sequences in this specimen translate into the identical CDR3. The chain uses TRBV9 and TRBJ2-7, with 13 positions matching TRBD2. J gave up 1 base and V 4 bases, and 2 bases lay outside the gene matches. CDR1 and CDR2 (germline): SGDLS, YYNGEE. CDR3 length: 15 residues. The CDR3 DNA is TGTGCCAGCAGCCCGGGACTAGCGGGGTCCTACGAGCAGTACTTC. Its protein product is CASSPGLAGSYEQYF.

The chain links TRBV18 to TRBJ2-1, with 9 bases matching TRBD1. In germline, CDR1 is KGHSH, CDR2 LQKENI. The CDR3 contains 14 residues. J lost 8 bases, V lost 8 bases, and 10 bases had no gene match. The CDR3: CASLPDRGGDEQFF. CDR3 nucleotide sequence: TGTGCCAGCCTACCGGACAGGGGAGGCGATGAGCAGTTCTTC.

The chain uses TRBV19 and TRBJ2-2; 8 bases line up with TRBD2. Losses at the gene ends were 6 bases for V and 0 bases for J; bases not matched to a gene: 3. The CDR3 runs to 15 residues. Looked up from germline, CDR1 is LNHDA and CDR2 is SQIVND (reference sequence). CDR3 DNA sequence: TGTGCCAGTAGGATTAGCGGGGCGAACACCGGGGAGCTGTTTTTT. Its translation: CASRISGANTGELFF.

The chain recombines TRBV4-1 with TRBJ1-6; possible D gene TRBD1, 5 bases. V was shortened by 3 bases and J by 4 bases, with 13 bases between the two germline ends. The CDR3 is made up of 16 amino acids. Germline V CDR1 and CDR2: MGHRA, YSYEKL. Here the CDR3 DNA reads TGCGCCAGCAGCCAGGGGACGGGAAATTATAATTCACCCCTCCACTTT. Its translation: CASSQGTGNYNSPLHF.

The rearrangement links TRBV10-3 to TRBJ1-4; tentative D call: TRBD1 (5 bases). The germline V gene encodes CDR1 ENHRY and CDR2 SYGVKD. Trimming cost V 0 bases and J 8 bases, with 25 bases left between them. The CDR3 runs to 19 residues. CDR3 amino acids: CAISESLLGMGRSEEKLFF. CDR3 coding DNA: TGTGCCATCAGTGAGTCGTTATTAGGCATGGGGCGGTCGGAGGAAAAACTGTTTTTT.

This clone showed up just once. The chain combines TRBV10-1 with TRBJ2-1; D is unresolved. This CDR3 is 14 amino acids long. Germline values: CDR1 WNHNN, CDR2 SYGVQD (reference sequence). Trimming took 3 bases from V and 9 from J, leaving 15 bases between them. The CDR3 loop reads CASSESVIRAEQFF. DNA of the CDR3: TGCGCCAGCAGTGAATCGGTGATTAGAGCTGAGCAGTTCTTC.

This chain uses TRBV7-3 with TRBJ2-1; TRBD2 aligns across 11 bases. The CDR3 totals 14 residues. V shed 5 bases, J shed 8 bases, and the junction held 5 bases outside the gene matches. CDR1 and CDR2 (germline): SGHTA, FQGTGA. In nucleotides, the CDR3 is TGTGCCAGCAGCCCGTGGACTAGCGGGTATGAGCAGTTCTTC. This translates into CASSPWTSGYEQFF.

The CDR3 sequence: CASSEGDSWGEKLFF. CDR3 in DNA: TGTGCCAGCAGCGAGGGGGACAGTTGGGGAGAAAAACTGTTTTTT. The V and J genes are TRBV9 and TRBJ1-4, with TRBD1 matching 7 bases. The V gene end was trimmed by 3 bases and the J gene end by 8 bases; junction bases not matched to a gene: 10. The CDR3 length is 15 residues. Germline V lookup: CDR1 SGDLS, CDR2 YYNGEE.

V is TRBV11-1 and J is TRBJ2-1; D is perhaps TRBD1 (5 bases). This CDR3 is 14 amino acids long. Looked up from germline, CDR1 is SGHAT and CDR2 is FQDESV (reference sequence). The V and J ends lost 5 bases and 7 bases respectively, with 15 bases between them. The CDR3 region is CASSVQDIWNEQFF. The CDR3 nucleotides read TGTGCCAGCAGCGTGCAGGACATTTGGAATGAGCAGTTCTTC.

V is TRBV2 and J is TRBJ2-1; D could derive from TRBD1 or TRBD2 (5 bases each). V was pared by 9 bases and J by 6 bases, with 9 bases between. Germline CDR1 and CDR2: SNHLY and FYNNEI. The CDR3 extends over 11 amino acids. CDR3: CASLGRNEQFF. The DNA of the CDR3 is TGTGCCAGTTTGGGACGCAATGAGCAGTTCTTC.

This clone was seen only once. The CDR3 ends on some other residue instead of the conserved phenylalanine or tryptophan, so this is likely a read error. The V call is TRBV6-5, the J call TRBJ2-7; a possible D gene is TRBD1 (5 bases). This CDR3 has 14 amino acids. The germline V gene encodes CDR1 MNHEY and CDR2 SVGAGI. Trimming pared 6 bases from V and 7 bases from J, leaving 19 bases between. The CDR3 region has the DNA TGTGCCAGCAGCCAGAATCGCAGGGTTTCGGAGCAGTACTCC. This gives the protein CASSQNRRVSEQYS.

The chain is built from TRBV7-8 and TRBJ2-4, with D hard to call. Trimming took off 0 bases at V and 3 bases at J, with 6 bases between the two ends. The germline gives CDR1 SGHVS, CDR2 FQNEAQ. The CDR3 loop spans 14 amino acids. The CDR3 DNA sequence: TGTGCCAGCAGCTTAGCAGGAAACAAAAACATTCAGTACTTC. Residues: CASSLAGNKNIQYF.

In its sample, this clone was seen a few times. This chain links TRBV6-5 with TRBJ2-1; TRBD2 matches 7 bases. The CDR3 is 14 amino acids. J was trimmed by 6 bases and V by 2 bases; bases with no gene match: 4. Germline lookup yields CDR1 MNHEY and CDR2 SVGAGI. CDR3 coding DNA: TGTGCCAGCAGTTACCAGCGGGACGGCAATGAGCAGTTCTTC. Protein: CASSYQRDGNEQFF.

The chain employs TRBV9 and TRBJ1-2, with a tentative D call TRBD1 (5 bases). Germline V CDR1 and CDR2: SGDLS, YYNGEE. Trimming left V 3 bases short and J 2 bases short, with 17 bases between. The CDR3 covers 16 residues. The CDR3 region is CASSGNRDHMNYGYTF. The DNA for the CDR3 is TGTGCCAGCAGCGGAAACCGGGACCATATGAACTATGGCTACACCTTC.

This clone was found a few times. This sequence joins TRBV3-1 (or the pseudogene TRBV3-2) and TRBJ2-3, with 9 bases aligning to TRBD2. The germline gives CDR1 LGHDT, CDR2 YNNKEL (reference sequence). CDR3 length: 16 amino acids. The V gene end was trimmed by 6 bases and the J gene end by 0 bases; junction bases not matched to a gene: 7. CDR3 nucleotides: TGTGCCAGCAGTTCTCGAGCGGGGGGTAGCACAGATACGCAGTATTTT. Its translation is CASSSRAGGSTDTQYF.

DNA of the CDR3: TGTGCCTGGAGTGACGGGCTTCAAGACCAGCCCCAGCATTTT. Its protein product is CAWSDGLQDQPQHF. The rearrangement uses TRBV30 and TRBJ1-5; D uncertain. The V gene lost 1 base and the J gene lost 7 bases, with 14 bases spanning the gap. Germline V lookup: CDR1 GTSNPN, CDR2 SVGIG (reference sequence). The CDR3 covers 14 residues.

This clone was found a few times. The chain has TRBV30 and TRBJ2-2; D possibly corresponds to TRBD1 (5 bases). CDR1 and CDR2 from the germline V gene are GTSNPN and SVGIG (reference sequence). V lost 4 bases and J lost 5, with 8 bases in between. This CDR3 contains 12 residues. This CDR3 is CAWNPGTGELFF. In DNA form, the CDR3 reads TGTGCCTGGAATCCAGGGACCGGGGAGCTGTTTTTT.

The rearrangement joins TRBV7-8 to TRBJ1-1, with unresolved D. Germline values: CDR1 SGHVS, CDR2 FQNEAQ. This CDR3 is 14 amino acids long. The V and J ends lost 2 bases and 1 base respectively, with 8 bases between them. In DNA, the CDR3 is TGTGCCAGCAGCTTATTGTCACCGAACACTGAAGCTTTCTTT. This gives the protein CASSLLSPNTEAFF.

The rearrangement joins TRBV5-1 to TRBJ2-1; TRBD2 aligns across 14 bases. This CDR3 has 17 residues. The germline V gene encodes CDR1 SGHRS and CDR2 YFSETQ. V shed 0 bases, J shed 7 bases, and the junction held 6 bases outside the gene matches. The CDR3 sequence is CASSLDPGLAGVNEQFF. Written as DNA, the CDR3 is TGCGCCAGCAGCTTGGACCCGGGACTAGCGGGAGTTAATGAGCAGTTCTTC. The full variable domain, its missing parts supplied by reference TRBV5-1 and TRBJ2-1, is KAGVTQTPRYLIKTRGQQVTLSCSPISGHRSVSWYQQTPGQGLQFLFEYFSETQRNKGNFPGRFSGRQFSNSRSEMNVSTLELGDSALYLCASSLDPGLAGVNEQFFGPGTRLTVL.

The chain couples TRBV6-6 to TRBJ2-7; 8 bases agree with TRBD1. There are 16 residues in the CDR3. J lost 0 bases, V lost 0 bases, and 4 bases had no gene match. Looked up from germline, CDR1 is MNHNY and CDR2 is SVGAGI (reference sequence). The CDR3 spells CASSYSGQGGSYEQYF. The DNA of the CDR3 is TGTGCCAGCAGTTACTCAGGACAGGGTGGCTCCTACGAGCAGTACTTC.

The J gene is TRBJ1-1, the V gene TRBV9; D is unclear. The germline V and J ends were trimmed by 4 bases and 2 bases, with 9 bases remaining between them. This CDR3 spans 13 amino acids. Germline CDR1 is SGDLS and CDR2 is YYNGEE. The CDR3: CASSLQRNTEAFF. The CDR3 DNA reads TGTGCCAGCAGCCTCCAGCGTAACACTGAAGCTTTCTTT.

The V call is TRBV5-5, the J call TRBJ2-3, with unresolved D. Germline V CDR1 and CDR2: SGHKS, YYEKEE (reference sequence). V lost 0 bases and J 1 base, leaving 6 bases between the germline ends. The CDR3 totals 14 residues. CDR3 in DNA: TGTGCCAGCAGCTTGGGGTCCCGCACAGATACGCAGTATTTT. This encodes CASSLGSRTDTQYF.

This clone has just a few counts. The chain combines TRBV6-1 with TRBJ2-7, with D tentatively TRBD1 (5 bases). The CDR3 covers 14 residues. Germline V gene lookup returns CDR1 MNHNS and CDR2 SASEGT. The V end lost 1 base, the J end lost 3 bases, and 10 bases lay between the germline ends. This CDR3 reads CASSEGPGIYEQYF. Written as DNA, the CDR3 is TGTGCCAGCAGTGAAGGTCCAGGGATCTACGAGCAGTACTTC.